The clone carrying this T cell receptor (beta chain) has a single count. Some clones are missing from TCRdb's copy, which holds only in-frame ones; the method was immunoSEQ multiplex PCR. The data hold 65,000 to 80,000 clones, with about 93% observed a single time. This specimen comes from a study of T cell changes during pregnancy in multiple sclerosis. Trimming at V came to 8 bases and at J to 9 bases, leaving 1 base not matched to a gene. CDR1 is SEHNR, CDR2 FQNEAQ, per germline (reference sequence). The CDR3 is 11 residues long. The clonotype comes from a female donor with multiple sclerosis, enrolled in a pregnancy study. The starting material was peripheral blood, obtained in the first trimester of pregnancy. V and J are TRBV7-9 and TRBJ2-6; TRBD2 matches 7 bases. CDR3 sequence (DNA): TGTGCCAGCGAGCGGGGCAACGTCCTGACTTTC. Protein product: CASERGNVLTF.